One and the same sample provided the 19 T cell receptor beta chains below, sequenced in a study of T cell repertoires in cytomegalovirus infection. MiXCR, run by TCRdb on the reads, gives a single entry per CDR3 protein. The sample consists of some 120,000 distinct CDR3 sequences, about 31% of them appearing once. For these TCRs, the target antigens are not known. The source material was CD8+ T cells from cultured PBMCs, sampled from culture after CMV antigen stimulation. All receptors derive from a human donor in good health (CMV status not recorded). Some clones in this sample may be carry-over from other donors' samples.

This clonotype has a count of ten or more. The chain joins TRBV28 to TRBJ1-1, with no clear D. Germline CDR1 is MDHEN and CDR2 is SYDVKM. The ends were cut back, 5 bases at V and 2 bases at J, with 12 bases in the middle. CDR3 length: 14 amino acids. This CDR3 reads CASSPPPLNTEAFF. The CDR3, as DNA: TGTGCCAGCAGTCCACCACCTTTAAACACTGAAGCTTTCTTT.

There are many counts of this clonotype. The chain links TRBV7-9 to TRBJ1-6, with 8 positions matching TRBD1. Germline CDR1 reads SEHNR; CDR2 reads FQNEAQ (reference sequence). The junction had 9 bases not matched to a gene; V was cut back by 0 bases and J by 5 bases. This CDR3 has 18 residues. The CDR3, as DNA: TGTGCCAGCAGCTTAGCCCTTTTCAGGGGGCCGAATAATTCACCCCTCCACTTT. This sequence encodes CASSLALFRGPNNSPLHF.

V is TRBV28 and J is TRBJ1-2; D is ambiguous. Trimming took 2 bases from V and 9 from J, leaving 13 bases between them. Per the germline V gene, CDR1 is MDHEN and CDR2 is SYDVKM. The CDR3 runs 13 residues. The CDR3 protein is CASSLAQNMRYTF. Written as DNA, the CDR3 is TGTGCCAGCAGTTTAGCACAGAATATGCGCTACACCTTC.

V is TRBV19 and J is TRBJ2-3; TRBD2 aligns across 7 bases. Looked up from germline, CDR1 is LNHDA and CDR2 is SQIVND (reference sequence). Trimming at V came to 4 bases and at J to 3 bases, leaving 7 bases not matched to a gene. The CDR3 runs 15 residues. The CDR3 sequence: CASSSRSGRTDTQYF. CDR3 DNA sequence: TGTGCCAGTAGTAGCAGGTCCGGGAGGACAGATACGCAGTATTTT. Combining the CDR3 with reference TRBV19 and TRBJ2-3 gives the whole variable domain DGGITQSPKYLFRKEGQNVTLSCEQNLNHDAMYWYRQDPGQGLRLIYYSQIVNDFQKGDIAEGYSVSREKKESFPLTVTSAQKNPTAFYLCASSSRSGRTDTQYFGPGTRLTVL.

This clonotype occurred many times. The rearrangement links TRBV7-2 to TRBJ2-2; D may be TRBD1 or TRBD2 (5 bases each). Germline loops: CDR1 SGHTA, CDR2 FQGNSA. The length of the CDR3 is 15 residues. Trimming pared 4 bases from V and 4 bases from J, leaving 13 bases between. The CDR3, as DNA: TGTGCCAGCAGCTACGTCCGGGACGGCACCGGGGAGCTGTTTTTT. It specifies CASSYVRDGTGELFF.

This clonotype was seen more than once but under ten times. J is TRBJ2-1 and V is TRBV7-6, with a weak D call TRBD2 (6 bases). Germline CDR1 and CDR2: SGHVS and FNYEAQ. V lost 1 base to trimming and J lost 2 bases, with 12 bases between them. CDR3 length equals 16 residues. The CDR3 region is CASSLVSASAYNEQFF. Written as DNA, the CDR3 is TGTGCCAGCAGCTTAGTTAGCGCTAGCGCCTACAATGAGCAGTTCTTC.

The rearrangement uses TRBV12-3 or TRBV12-4 and TRBJ1-2; no clear D gene. This CDR3 has 14 amino acids. V lost 6 bases and J 4 bases, leaving 15 bases between the germline ends. CDR3 amino acids: CASRQDGGLYGYTF. CDR3 DNA sequence: TGTGCCAGCAGGCAGGACGGAGGCCTCTATGGCTACACCTTC.

CDR3 amino acids: CSAFAGTGAAYSNQPQHF. The CDR3 DNA is TGCAGTGCTTTTGCCGGGACAGGGGCCGCCTATAGCAATCAGCCCCAGCATTTT. The V call is TRBV20-1, the J call TRBJ1-5; 10 nucleotides agree with TRBD1. The CDR3 runs to 18 residues. The germline V gene has CDR1 DFQATT and CDR2 SNEGSKA (reference sequence). With 5 bases clipped from V and 0 bases from J, the junction kept 13 bases outside the gene matches.

The chain is built from TRBV6-1 and TRBJ1-6; TRBD1 is a possible D gene (6 bases). V lost 6 bases, J lost 6 bases, and 18 bases lay in between. The V gene's germline CDR1 is MNHNS and CDR2 SASEGT. There are 16 residues in the CDR3. The CDR3 reads CASSLISTGPNSPLHF. In nucleotides, the CDR3 is TGTGCCAGCAGCTTGATCTCCACAGGGCCTAATTCACCCCTCCACTTT.

The V gene is TRBV4-1, the J gene TRBJ2-1; D is unresolved. The CDR3 is 14 amino acids. Germline loops: CDR1 MGHRA, CDR2 YSYEKL. The ends were cut back, 3 bases at V and 0 bases at J, with 6 bases in the middle. DNA for the CDR3: TGCGCCAGCAGCCACACAAGCTCCTACAATGAGCAGTTCTTC. This codes for CASSHTSSYNEQFF.

The rearrangement links TRBV15 to TRBJ2-7; no reliable D call. Germline CDR1 LNHNV, CDR2 YYDKDF (reference sequence). V lost 0 bases and J 2 bases, leaving 2 bases between the germline ends. The CDR3 has 12 residues. CDR3 in DNA: TGTGCCACCAGCAGAGATCCCTACGAGCAGTACTTC. It codes for CATSRDPYEQYF.

This clonotype was detected once. The V and J genes are TRBV5-1 and TRBJ1-5, with 7 positions matching TRBD1. V gave up 4 bases and J gave up 5 bases; unmatched junction bases: 6. The CDR3 loop spans 14 amino acids. Germline V gives CDR1 SGHRS, CDR2 YFSETQ. The CDR3 DNA sequence: TGCGCCAGCAGCGAGTCAGGGGGGGATCAGCCCCAGCATTTT. As protein: CASSESGGDQPQHF. The whole variable domain, filled in from reference TRBV5-1 and TRBJ1-5, reads KAGVTQTPRYLIKTRGQQVTLSCSPISGHRSVSWYQQTPGQGLQFLFEYFSETQRNKGNFPGRFSGRQFSNSRSEMNVSTLELGDSALYLCASSESGGDQPQHFGDGTRLSIL.

This clonotype was seen a few times. The chain couples TRBV5-4 to TRBJ2-1, with 11 nucleotides matching TRBD2. The V segment lost 4 bases and the J segment 0 bases; nucleotides outside the gene matches: 9. CDR3 length: 18 amino acids. Germline V lookup: CDR1 SGHNT, CDR2 YYREEE (reference sequence). The CDR3 nucleotides read TGTGCCAGCAGCCTGGGGGCTAGCGGGGGGAGCTCCTACAATGAGCAGTTCTTC. Its protein is CASSLGASGGSSYNEQFF. The full variable domain, in which reference TRBV5-4 and TRBJ2-1 provide the parts outside the CDR3, is ETGVTQSPTHLIKTRGQQVTLRCSSQSGHNTVSWYQQALGQGPQFIFQYYREEENGRGNFPPRFSGLQFPNYSSELNVNALELDDSALYLCASSLGASGGSSYNEQFFGPGTRLTVL.

In its sample, this clonotype was seen a few times. The chain has TRBV7-8 and TRBJ2-3, with TRBD2 as a possible D gene (5 bases). V lost 4 bases and J 4 bases, leaving 15 bases between the germline ends. The CDR3 is made up of 15 amino acids. From germline, CDR1 is SGHVS and CDR2 FQNEAQ. CDR3 in DNA: TGTGCCAGCAGCTCAGCGGCGTTGAGGCCAGATACGCAGTATTTT. Protein sequence: CASSSAALRPDTQYF.

This clonotype came up a few times. The V and J genes are TRBV4-1 and TRBJ2-5; D gene unclear. Trimming left V 4 bases short and J 1 base short, with 16 bases between. There are 16 residues in the CDR3. The germline V gene has CDR1 MGHRA and CDR2 YSYEKL. The CDR3 nucleotides read TGCGCCAGCAGCCTTTATGCTGCCCAAGGCCAAGAGACCCAGTACTTC. It specifies CASSLYAAQGQETQYF.

This clonotype is categorized as medium-sized. The chain combines TRBV5-1 with TRBJ2-1; D assignment may be TRBD1 or TRBD2 (5 bases each). Germline loops: CDR1 SGHRS, CDR2 YFSETQ. CDR3 length: 14 amino acids. V was pared by 4 bases and J by 7 bases, with 15 bases between. This CDR3 is CASSTPGTWNEQFF. The CDR3 DNA reads TGCGCCAGCAGCACCCCCGGGACCTGGAATGAGCAGTTCTTC.

The chain joins TRBV7-6 to TRBJ2-3; TRBD2 aligns across 14 bases. Germline-derived CDR1 and CDR2 are SGHVS and FNYEAQ. V shed 5 bases and J 6 bases; nucleotides not matched to a gene: 4. The CDR3 runs to 15 residues. The CDR3 loop reads CASSPWTSGGDTQYF. In DNA form, the CDR3 reads TGTGCCAGCAGCCCGTGGACTAGCGGGGGGGATACGCAGTATTTT.

The J gene is TRBJ2-1, the V gene TRBV24-1; 9 nucleotides match TRBD2. Germline V gives CDR1 KGHDR, CDR2 SFDVKD. Trimming at V came to 2 bases and at J to 5 bases, leaving 3 bases not matched to a gene. The CDR3 contains 15 residues. CDR3 sequence (DNA): TGTGCCACCAGTGATTGGGCGGGGGGGAACAATGAGCAGTTCTTC. This encodes CATSDWAGGNNEQFF.

The chain links TRBV7-2 to TRBJ2-1; 10 bases map to TRBD2. J lost 1 base, V lost 5 bases, and 8 bases had no gene match. Per germline, CDR1 SGHTA and CDR2 FQGNSA. This CDR3 comprises 17 residues. CDR3 region: CASSKKLAGSSYNEQFF. The CDR3 DNA reads as TGTGCCAGCAGCAAAAAACTAGCGGGGTCATCCTACAATGAGCAGTTCTTC.